The present entry profiles one T cell receptor (beta chain) with its context. Its target is unknown. The data were obtained in a study of shared clonotypes between healthy human individuals. Study-level findings and limits: Some naive CD4 clonotypes, 4% to 6%, turned up in common across a few donors. Blood was the only sampled material, and tissue repertoires likely differ.

The table came from immunoSEQ multiplex PCR; TCRdb's copy has only in-frame clones and leaves some out. Among over 1.5 million clones listed, approximately 98% were seen once. This CDR3 contains 13 residues. From germline, CDR1 is MNHNY and CDR2 SVGAGI (reference sequence). V lost 2 bases and J 0 bases, leaving 1 base between the germline ends. This clonotype was obtained from a man younger than 45 in good health. The sequenced sample consisted of naive CD4+ T cells sorted from blood. Subset reported: CD45RA+ positively selected. This sequence joins TRBV6-6 and TRBJ2-2; D is unresolved. Here the CDR3 reads CASSYPNTGELFF. The CDR3 DNA reads as TGTGCCAGCAGTTACCCGAACACCGGGGAGCTGTTTTTT.